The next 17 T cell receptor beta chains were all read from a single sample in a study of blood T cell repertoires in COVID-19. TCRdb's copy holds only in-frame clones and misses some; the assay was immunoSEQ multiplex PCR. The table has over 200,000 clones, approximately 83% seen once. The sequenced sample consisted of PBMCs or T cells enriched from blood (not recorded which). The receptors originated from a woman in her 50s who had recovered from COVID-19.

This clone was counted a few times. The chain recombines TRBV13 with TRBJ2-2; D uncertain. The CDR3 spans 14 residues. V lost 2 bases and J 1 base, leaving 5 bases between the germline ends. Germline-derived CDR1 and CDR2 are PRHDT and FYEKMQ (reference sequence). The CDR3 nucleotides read TGTGCCAGCAGCTTACCCGGGAACACCGGGGAGCTGTTTTTT. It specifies CASSLPGNTGELFF.

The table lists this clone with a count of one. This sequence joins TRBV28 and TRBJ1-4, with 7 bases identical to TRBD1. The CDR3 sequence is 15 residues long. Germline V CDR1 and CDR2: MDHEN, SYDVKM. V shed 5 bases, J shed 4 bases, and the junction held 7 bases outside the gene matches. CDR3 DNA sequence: TGTGCCAGCAGTCAACCGCAGGGGGGTAATGAAAAACTGTTTTTT. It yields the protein CASSQPQGGNEKLFF.

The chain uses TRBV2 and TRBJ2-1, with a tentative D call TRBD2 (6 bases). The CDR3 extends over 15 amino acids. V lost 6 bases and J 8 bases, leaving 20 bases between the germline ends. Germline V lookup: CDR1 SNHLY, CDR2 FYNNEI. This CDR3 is CASRLSSYGGDEQFF. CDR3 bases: TGTGCCAGCAGATTGTCTAGTTACGGAGGGGATGAGCAGTTCTTC. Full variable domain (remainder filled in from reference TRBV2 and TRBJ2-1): EPEVTQTPSHQVTQMGQEVILRCVPISNHLYFYWYRQILGQKVEFLVSFYNNEISEKSEIFDDQFSVERPDGSNFTLKIRSTKLEDSAMYFCASRLSSYGGDEQFFGPGTRLTVL.

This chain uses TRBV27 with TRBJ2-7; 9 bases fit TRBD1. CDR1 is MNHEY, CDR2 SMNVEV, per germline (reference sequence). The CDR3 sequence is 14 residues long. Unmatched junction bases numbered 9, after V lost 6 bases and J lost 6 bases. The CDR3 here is CASSPGQGAFEQYF. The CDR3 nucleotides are TGTGCCAGCAGCCCGGGACAGGGTGCATTCGAGCAGTACTTC.

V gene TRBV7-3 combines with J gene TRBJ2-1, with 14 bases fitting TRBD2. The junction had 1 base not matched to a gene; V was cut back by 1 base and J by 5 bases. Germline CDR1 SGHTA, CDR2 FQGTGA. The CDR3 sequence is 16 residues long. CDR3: CASSLRTSGGNNEQFF. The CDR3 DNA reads TGTGCCAGCAGCTTAAGGACTAGCGGGGGGAACAATGAGCAGTTCTTC.

CDR3 nucleotide sequence: TGTGCCAGCAGTTTATCCGATAACGAGGGCGGGGAGCTGTTTTTT. It is translated as CASSLSDNEGGELFF. The chain uses TRBV27 and TRBJ2-2; the D gene is possibly TRBD2 (5 bases). Germline assignment: CDR1 MNHEY and CDR2 SMNVEV (reference sequence). There are 15 residues in the CDR3. V was cut by 0 bases and J by 7 bases, with 12 bases left in between.

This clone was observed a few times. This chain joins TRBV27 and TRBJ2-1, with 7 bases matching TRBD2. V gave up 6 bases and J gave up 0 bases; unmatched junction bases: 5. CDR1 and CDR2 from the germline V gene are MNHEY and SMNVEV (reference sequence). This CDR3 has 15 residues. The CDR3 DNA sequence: TGTGCCAGCAGCCCCCTAGCGGCCTCCTACAATGAGCAGTTCTTC. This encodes CASSPLAASYNEQFF.

The CDR3 is CASSQGVSGNYEQYF. The CDR3 nucleotides read TGCGCCAGCAGCCAAGGGGTTAGCGGGAATTACGAGCAGTACTTC. This chain joins TRBV4-1 and TRBJ2-7, with TRBD2 identical over 8 bases. Germline V lookup: CDR1 MGHRA, CDR2 YSYEKL. CDR3 length equals 15 residues. The V and J ends lost 1 base and 4 bases, in that order; junction bases with no gene match: 6.

The CDR3 bases are TGCGCCAGCAGCCAAGTAGTGGACACTGAAGCTTTCTTT. The encoded protein is CASSQVVDTEAFF. The chain joins TRBV4-1 to TRBJ1-1, with no clear D. Germline loops: CDR1 MGHRA, CDR2 YSYEKL. The V gene lost 1 base and the J gene lost 3 bases, with 6 bases spanning the gap. CDR3 size: 13 residues.

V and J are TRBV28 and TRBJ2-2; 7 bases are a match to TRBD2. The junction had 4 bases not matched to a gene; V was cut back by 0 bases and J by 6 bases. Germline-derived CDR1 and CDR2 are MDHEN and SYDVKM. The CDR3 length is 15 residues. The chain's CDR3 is CASSLWWEGPGELFF. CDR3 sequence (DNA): TGTGCCAGCAGTTTATGGTGGGAGGGCCCCGGGGAGCTGTTTTTT. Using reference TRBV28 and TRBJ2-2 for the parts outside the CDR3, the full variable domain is DVKVTQSSRYLVKRTGEKVFLECVQDMDHENMFWYRQDPGLGLRLIYFSYDVKMKEKGDIPEGYSVSREKKERFSLILESASTNQTSMYLCASSLWWEGPGELFFGEGSRLTVL.

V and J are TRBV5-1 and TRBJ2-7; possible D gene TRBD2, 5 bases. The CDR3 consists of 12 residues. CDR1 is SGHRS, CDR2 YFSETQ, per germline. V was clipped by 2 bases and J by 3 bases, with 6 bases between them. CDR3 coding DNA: TGCGCCAGCAGCTTCCGGGACTACGAGCAGTACTTC. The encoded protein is CASSFRDYEQYF.

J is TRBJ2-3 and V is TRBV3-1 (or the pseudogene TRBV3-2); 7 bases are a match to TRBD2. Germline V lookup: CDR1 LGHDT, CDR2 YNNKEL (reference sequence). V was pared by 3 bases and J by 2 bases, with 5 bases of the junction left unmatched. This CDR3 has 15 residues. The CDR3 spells CASSQRLAYTDTQYF. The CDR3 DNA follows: TGTGCCAGCAGCCAGAGACTAGCTTACACAGATACGCAGTATTTT.

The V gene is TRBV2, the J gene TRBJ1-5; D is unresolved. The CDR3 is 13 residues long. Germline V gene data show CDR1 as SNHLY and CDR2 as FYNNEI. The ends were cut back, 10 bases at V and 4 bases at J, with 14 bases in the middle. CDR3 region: CANAGSPNQPQHF. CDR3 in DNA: TGTGCCAACGCCGGGTCCCCAAATCAGCCCCAGCATTTT. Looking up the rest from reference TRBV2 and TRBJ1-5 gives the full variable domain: EPEVTQTPSHQVTQMGQEVILRCVPISNHLYFYWYRQILGQKVEFLVSFYNNEISEKSEIFDDQFSVERPDGSNFTLKIRSTKLEDSAMYFCANAGSPNQPQHFGDGTRLSIL.

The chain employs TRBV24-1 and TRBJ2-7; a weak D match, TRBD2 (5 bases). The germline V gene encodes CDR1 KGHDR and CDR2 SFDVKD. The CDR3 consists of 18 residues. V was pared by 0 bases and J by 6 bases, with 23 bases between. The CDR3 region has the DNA TGTGCCACCAGTGATTTGCAATTTGAGGGTCCGGATCGGGGCGAGCAGTACTTC. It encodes CATSDLQFEGPDRGEQYF.

The CDR3 reads CASSRINTEAFF. The CDR3 coding sequence is TGTGCCAGCAGCCGTATCAACACTGAAGCTTTCTTT. This chain uses TRBV7-2 with TRBJ1-1; D is ambiguous. The V end was cut by 5 bases, the J end by 2 bases, with 6 bases between. Germline CDR1 is SGHTA and CDR2 is FQGNSA. This CDR3 has 12 amino acids.

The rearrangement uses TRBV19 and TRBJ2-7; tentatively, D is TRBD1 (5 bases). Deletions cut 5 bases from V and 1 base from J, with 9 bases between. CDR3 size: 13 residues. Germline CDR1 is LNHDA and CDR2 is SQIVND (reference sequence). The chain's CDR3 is CASSRQGSYEQYF. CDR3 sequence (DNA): TGTGCCAGTAGTCGCCAGGGATCCTACGAGCAGTACTTC.

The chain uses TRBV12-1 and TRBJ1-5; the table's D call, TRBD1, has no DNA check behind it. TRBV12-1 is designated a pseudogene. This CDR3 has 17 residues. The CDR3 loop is CASSISPGTGLRQPQHF. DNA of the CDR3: TGTGCCAGCAGCATCAGTCCCGGGACAGGGTTGCGGCAGCCCCAGCATTTT.